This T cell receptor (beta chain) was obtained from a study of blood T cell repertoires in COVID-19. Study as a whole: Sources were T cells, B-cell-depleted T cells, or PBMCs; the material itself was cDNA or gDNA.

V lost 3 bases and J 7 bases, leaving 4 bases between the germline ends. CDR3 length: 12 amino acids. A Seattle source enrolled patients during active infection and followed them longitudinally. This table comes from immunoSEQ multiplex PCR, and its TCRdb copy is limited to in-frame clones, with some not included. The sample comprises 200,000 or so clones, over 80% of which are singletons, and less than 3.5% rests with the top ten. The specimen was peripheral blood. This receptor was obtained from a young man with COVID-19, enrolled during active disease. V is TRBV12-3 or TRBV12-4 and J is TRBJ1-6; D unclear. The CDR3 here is CASSLENSPLHF. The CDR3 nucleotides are TGTGCCAGCAGTTTGGAGAATTCACCCCTCCACTTT.